The rows below give T cell receptor beta chains drawn from one sample of a study of blood T cell repertoires in COVID-19. Profiling relied on immunoSEQ multiplex PCR, and the TCRdb table lists in-frame clones only, not all of them. Here the sample spans some 200,000 clones, over 75% being singletons. Sequenced sample: peripheral blood. The receptors here all came from a woman aged 40 to 50 with acute or convalescent COVID-19. The CDR3 runs from the conserved cysteine through the conserved F or W. D genes are given only for firm matches. Clone size is shown for a subset of rows, as once, few, many or a class of expanded clone.

V gene,J gene,D gene,clone size,CDR3 protein,CDR3 DNA
TRBV6-5,TRBJ1-4,-,-,CASRKWGLEKLFF,TGTGCCAGCAGAAAGTGGGGACTTGAAAAACTGTTTTTT
TRBV6-4,TRBJ1-2,TRBD1,-,CASYRDSYGYTF,TGTGCCAGTTACCGGGACAGCTATGGCTACACCTTC
TRBV5-1,TRBJ1-6,-,-,CASSLAGDGSPLHF,TGCGCCAGCAGCTTGGCGGGGGATGGTTCACCCCTCCACTTT
TRBV25-1,TRBJ1-3,-,-,CASSQSAISGNTIYF,TGTGCCAGCAGCCAGTCCGCCATCTCTGGAAACACCATATATTTT
TRBV6-5,TRBJ1-3,-,-,CASRDLDGDRNTIYF,TGTGCCAGCAGAGACCTCGACGGGGATAGAAACACCATATATTTT
TRBV12-5,TRBJ2-1,TRBD2,-,CASGLVVSGGPNEQFF,TGTGCTAGTGGTTTGGTTGTTAGCGGGGGGCCCAATGAGCAGTTCTTC
TRBV5-4,TRBJ2-5,TRBD2,-,CASSPVVSGGATQYF,TGTGCCAGCAGCCCGGTCGTTAGCGGGGGGGCGACCCAGTACTTC
TRBV6-1,TRBJ1-1,-,-,CASSDSPGNTEAFF,TGTGCCAGCAGTGATTCACCGGGTAACACTGAAGCTTTCTTT
TRBV12-5,TRBJ1-5,-,-,CASGLVLGSPNQPQHF,TGTGCTAGTGGTTTGGTACTGGGCAGCCCGAATCAGCCCCAGCATTTT
TRBV9,TRBJ1-2,-,-,CATRVKQGTF,TGTGCCACCCGCGTAAAACAGGGCACCTTC
TRBV7-2,TRBJ2-1,-,-,CASSFGRLNEQFF,TGTGCCAGCAGCTTTGGTCGCCTAAATGAGCAGTTCTTC
TRBV5-1,TRBJ2-5,-,-,CASSLGGLGETQYF,TGCGCCAGCAGCTTGGGGGGGCTCGGAGAGACCCAGTACTTC
TRBV7-9,TRBJ2-5,TRBD2,once,CASSFRSSGGRETQYF,TGTGCCAGCAGCTTCCGATCTAGCGGGGGAAGAGAGACCCAGTACTTC
TRBV5-1,TRBJ2-3,-,once,CASRHLTILRDTQYF,TGCGCCAGCCGACACCTGACCATCCTTCGGGATACGCAGTATTTT
TRBV6-5,TRBJ2-2,-,-,CASSPGRAGTGELFF,TGTGCCAGCAGCCCCGGAAGGGCGGGGACCGGGGAGCTGTTTTTT
TRBV6-5,TRBJ2-1,TRBD2,once,CASSYQVAGAVNEQFF,TGTGCCAGCAGTTACCAGGTAGCGGGGGCGGTTAATGAGCAGTTCTTC
TRBV6-5,TRBJ1-1,TRBD1,once,CASSYSPQGKTEAFF,TGTGCCAGCAGTTACTCTCCACAGGGGAAAACTGAAGCTTTCTTT
TRBV15,TRBJ1-1,-,-,CATKRGTLNTEAFF,TGTGCCACCAAACGGGGGACCCTGAACACTGAAGCTTTCTTT
TRBV11-2,TRBJ1-2,TRBD1,-,CASSPRRVGTGGYTF,TGTGCCAGCAGCCCCCGCCGAGTAGGGACAGGTGGCTACACCTTC
TRBV30,TRBJ1-5,-,-,CAWSVRQGNQPQHF,TGTGCCTGGAGTGTACGTCAGGGGAATCAGCCCCAGCATTTT
TRBV25-1,TRBJ1-1,-,-,CASSDQWGGHTEAFF,TGTGCCAGCAGTGATCAATGGGGGGGGCACACTGAAGCTTTCTTT
TRBV28,TRBJ1-1,TRBD1,-,CASRTGGGTEAFF,TGTGCCAGCAGGACAGGGGGCGGCACTGAAGCTTTCTTT
TRBV9,TRBJ2-3,-,-,CASSVGGGPGRRTDTQYF,TGTGCCAGCAGCGTAGGCGGGGGCCCGGGGCGAAGGACAGATACGCAGTATTTT
TRBV2,TRBJ1-4,-,-,CASSEGRGRNEKLFF,TGTGCCAGCAGTGAAGGCAGGGGCCGGAATGAAAAACTGTTTTTT
TRBV13,TRBJ2-4,TRBD2,-,CASSGRTSGGMGNIQYF,TGTGCCAGCAGCGGAAGGACTAGCGGGGGAATGGGGAACATTCAGTACTTC
TRBV7-8,TRBJ1-5,-,-,CASSPRRSEPQHF,TGTGCCAGCAGCCCGCGGCGGTCTGAGCCCCAGCATTTT
TRBV4-1,TRBJ1-5,-,-,CASSLYPGDGVQPQHF,TGCGCCAGCAGCCTTTACCCCGGGGATGGGGTCCAGCCCCAGCATTTT
TRBV7-2,TRBJ1-5,-,-,CASSREGGKGQPQHF,TGTGCCAGCAGCCGGGAGGGGGGTAAAGGTCAGCCCCAGCATTTT
TRBV6-5,TRBJ1-1,-,few,CAHLGGTTEAFF,TGTGCGCACCTCGGGGGGACCACTGAAGCTTTCTTT
TRBV29-1,TRBJ1-2,TRBD1,-,CSVEGRGRGYGYTF,TGCAGCGTTGAAGGAAGGGGGCGCGGCTATGGCTACACCTTC
TRBV10-3,TRBJ2-3,-,-,CAITNGMEDTQYF,TGTGCCATCACCAACGGGATGGAAGATACGCAGTATTTT
TRBV2,TRBJ1-2,-,-,CASSEAAGGLYGYTF,TGTGCCAGCAGTGAAGCCGCCGGGGGTCTCTATGGCTACACCTTC
TRBV7-6,TRBJ1-6,TRBD1,-,CASSFGGQGANSPLHF,TGTGCCAGCAGCTTCGGTGGACAGGGGGCGAATTCACCCCTCCACTTT